This entry is about one T cell receptor (beta chain). Its antigen specificity is not known. Base qualities were left out, and no much larger clone turns up one base away. Compared with germline, V lacks 6 bases and J lacks 3 bases; bases without a gene match: 6. Including cysteine and phenylalanine, the CDR3 has 14 amino acids. Just the 42-base CDR3 DNA is kept, in frame starting at base 1. CDR1 SQVTM and CDR2 ANQGSEA are derived from the germline V gene. This sample was taken from a study of control samples from healthy donors and cancer patients (dated by TCRdb to the early 2020s). Preparation of the library involved the immunoSEQ multiplex PCR assay. Here the immuneACCESS table is served through TCRdb, limited to in-frame sequences with V and J called. Missing clones are a known gap in these copies; in checked studies unresolved V genes cover under half, and the rest lacks a known reason. The sample yields approximately 140,000 clones; 93% were counted once. 5% to 7% of the sample is taken by the ten largest.

This TCR derives from a man aged 18 to 30 in good health. The chain uses TRBV29-1 and TRBJ2-1; TRBD1 lines up with 9 middle nucleotides. Sequenced material: blood. The DNA reads TGCAGCGTCAAGGGGACAGGGCTCTACAATGAGCAGTTCTTC. It is translated as CSVKGTGLYNEQFF.